The present T cell receptor (beta chain) was sequenced within a study of early T cells in non-severe SARS-CoV-2 infection. For the study at large: Sequencing input comprised bulk RNA from unsorted whole blood; chain pairing was not available.

V dropped 3 bases and J dropped 2 bases, with 23 bases sitting between them. Germline V lookup: CDR1 ENHRY, CDR2 SYGVKD. The CDR3 length is 19 residues. Individual cDNA molecules carried attached unique molecular identifiers. TCRdb analysed the 5' RACE reads with MiXCR anew, one entry per CDR3 protein. The sample lists tens of thousands of distinct CDR3 sequences; roughly 9.7% were seen once. Input material: whole blood. The rearrangement links TRBV10-3 to TRBJ2-1; a possible D gene is TRBD1 (6 bases). The sequence was collected from an adult who was a healthcare worker with PCR-confirmed SARS-CoV-2 infection or an uninfected control (not recorded which). The CDR3 sequence: CAISDPKGVRLPPYNEQFF. The CDR3, as DNA: TGTGCCATCAGTGATCCAAAGGGGGTGCGGCTACCTCCCTACAATGAGCAGTTCTTC.